Below, 26 T cell receptor beta chains from the same sample are listed, as sequenced in a study of T cell responses to AZD1222 COVID-19 vaccine. The repertoire was sequenced with immunoSEQ multiplex PCR; TCRdb's copy has only in-frame clones and lacks some. Of around 70,000 clones detected, 70% to 90% appear once; the ten largest clones hold around 1.2%. This specimen consisted of peripheral blood, obtained 28 days after the second AZD1222 dose. These TCRs come from an adult who received the AZD1222 COVID-19 vaccine.

This clone has a single count. The chain couples TRBV7-2 to TRBJ1-1, with a weak D call TRBD1 (6 bases). In germline, CDR1 is SGHTA, CDR2 FQGNSA. Trimming left V 1 base short and J 1 base short, with 7 bases between. This CDR3 spans 14 amino acids. As DNA, the CDR3 is TGTGCCAGCAGCTTAGGGGGGGCGAACACTGAAGCTTTCTTT. Translated, it gives CASSLGGANTEAFF.

The genes are TRBV7-2 and TRBJ1-2, with D unclear. V was clipped by 4 bases and J by 4 bases, with 13 bases between them. CDR3 size: 14 residues. Germline CDR1 and CDR2: SGHTA and FQGNSA. The CDR3 sequence: CASSSPIMGYGYTF. In DNA, the CDR3 is TGTGCCAGCAGCTCCCCTATAATGGGCTATGGCTACACCTTC.

The chain joins TRBV3-1 (or the pseudogene TRBV3-2) to TRBJ2-7; D possibly corresponds to TRBD2 (6 bases). This CDR3 contains 13 residues. V was clipped by 2 bases and J by 6 bases, with 11 bases between them. Germline V gene data show CDR1 as LGHDT and CDR2 as YNNKEL (reference sequence). In nucleotides, the CDR3 is TGTGCCAGCAGCCAACTCGGAGGGGCCGAGCAGTACTTC. This gives the protein CASSQLGGAEQYF.

The chain has TRBV6-2 or TRBV6-3 and TRBJ2-1; TRBD2 matches 11 bases. With V trimmed by 4 bases and J by 8 bases, 7 bases remained unmatched. Germline V lookup: CDR1 MNHEY, CDR2 SVGEGT. This CDR3 region has 15 residues. In DNA form, the CDR3 reads TGTGCCAGCAGTTCTAGCGGGAGGACAAGCGATGAGCAGTTCTTC. Its translation is CASSSSGRTSDEQFF.

This chain links TRBV7-2 with TRBJ2-4, with D possibly being TRBD1 (5 bases). V was trimmed by 1 base and J by 2 bases, leaving 6 bases between them. The CDR3 spans 14 residues. Looked up from germline, CDR1 is SGHTA and CDR2 is FQGNSA. The CDR3 sequence: CASSLDRTKNIQYF. CDR3 DNA: TGTGCCAGCAGCTTAGACAGGACCAAAAACATTCAGTACTTC.

As to this clone: The sample has other DNA sequences that encode this CDR3 too. The rearrangement links TRBV2 to TRBJ1-4; D is perhaps TRBD1 (5 bases). Looked up from germline, CDR1 is SNHLY and CDR2 is FYNNEI. This CDR3 comprises 13 residues. V was shortened by 7 bases and J by 1 base, with 7 bases between the two germline ends. The CDR3 spells CASKGVTNEKLFF. The CDR3 nucleotides read TGTGCCAGCAAAGGGGTAACTAATGAAAAACTGTTTTTT.

This chain links TRBV5-6 with TRBJ2-6, with no clear D. The CDR3 length is 15 residues. The germline CDR1 and CDR2 sequences are SGHDT and YYEEEE. V was pared by 1 base and J by 0 bases, with 5 bases between. CDR3 bases: TGTGCCAGCAGCTTGCGGCACTCTGGGGCCAACGTCCTGACTTTC. This codes for CASSLRHSGANVLTF.

The CDR3 loop is CAWRPKAWREQFF. CDR3 nucleotides: TGTGCCTGGAGACCAAAAGCCTGGCGGGAGCAGTTCTTC. This sequence joins TRBV30 and TRBJ2-1; the D is unclear. V was cut by 3 bases and J by 10 bases, with 16 bases left in between. The CDR3 is 13 amino acids. The germline gives CDR1 GTSNPN, CDR2 SVGIG (reference sequence).

Here the CDR3 reads CASRLGHSSGNTIYF. In DNA form, the CDR3 reads TGTGCCAGCAGGTTGGGACACTCCTCTGGAAACACCATATATTTT. The genes are TRBV2 and TRBJ1-3; tentative D call: TRBD1 (6 bases). V was trimmed by 6 bases and J by 0 bases, leaving 12 bases between them. This CDR3 spans 15 amino acids. Germline V gene lookup returns CDR1 SNHLY and CDR2 FYNNEI.

The sample holds a few counts of this clone. The rearrangement uses TRBV2 and TRBJ2-1; possibly TRBD1 or TRBD2 for D (5 bases each). V was shortened by 4 bases and J by 8 bases, with 18 bases between the two germline ends. The germline gives CDR1 SNHLY, CDR2 FYNNEI. The CDR3 is 15 residues long. The CDR3 DNA follows: TGTGCCAGCAGTGGTTCGAGCCTCGGGACGGATGAGCAGTTCTTC. Protein sequence: CASSGSSLGTDEQFF.

V and J are TRBV12-3 or TRBV12-4 and TRBJ1-1; tentatively, D is TRBD1 (5 bases). V lost 6 bases and J lost 4, with 12 bases in between. The CDR3 runs to 13 residues. Here the CDR3 reads CASRFGTATEAFF. The DNA for the CDR3 is TGTGCCAGCAGATTCGGGACTGCCACTGAAGCTTTCTTT.

This clone has more than one count but fewer than ten. The CDR3 sequence: CASSQDQASGNNEQFF. CDR3 nucleotides: TGTGCCAGCAGCCAAGATCAGGCTAGCGGCAACAATGAGCAGTTCTTC. This chain joins TRBV4-2 and TRBJ2-1; 7 positions agree with TRBD2. V lost 0 bases and J lost 5; bases outside the gene matches: 7. Germline values: CDR1 LGHNA, CDR2 YNFKEQ. The CDR3 runs to 16 residues.

This clone was seen more than once but under ten times. This rearrangement joins TRBV7-2 to TRBJ2-7; 7 bases line up with TRBD2. CDR1 SGHTA and CDR2 FQGNSA come from the germline V gene. The CDR3 consists of 17 residues. V lost 5 bases and J lost 0; bases outside the gene matches: 13. DNA of the CDR3: TGTGCCAGCAGCCCCGGCGGGCTAGCGGATAGCTCCTACGAGCAGTACTTC. This encodes CASSPGGLADSSYEQYF.

The chain combines TRBV9 with TRBJ1-2, with a weak D call TRBD1 (5 bases). Germline lookup yields CDR1 SGDLS and CDR2 YYNGEE. This CDR3 comprises 15 residues. With 2 bases removed from V and 2 bases from J, the gap between germline ends came to 13 bases. CDR3 coding DNA: TGTGCCAGCAGCGTGATTGGGTCAGGGAACTATGGCTACACCTTC. Amino acid sequence: CASSVIGSGNYGYTF.

The rearrangement joins TRBV7-9 to TRBJ2-7, with TRBD2 identical over 7 bases. In germline, CDR1 is SEHNR, CDR2 FQNEAQ (reference sequence). The ends lost 5 bases at V and 4 bases at J; junction bases unmatched: 8. The CDR3 runs to 14 residues. CDR3 protein: CASSPLAIGYEQYF. Written as DNA, the CDR3 is TGTGCCAGCAGCCCACTAGCGATAGGGTACGAGCAGTACTTC.

The chain uses TRBV6-2 or TRBV6-3 and TRBJ2-3; 8 nucleotides line up with TRBD2. The V gene end was trimmed by 1 base and the J gene end by 0 bases; junction bases not matched to a gene: 3. Germline loops: CDR1 MNHEY, CDR2 SVGEGT. The CDR3 contains 16 residues. The chain's CDR3 is CASSYWASGSTDTQYF. The CDR3 nucleotides are TGTGCCAGCAGTTACTGGGCTAGCGGGAGCACAGATACGCAGTATTTT.

This sequence joins TRBV7-9 and TRBJ1-6, with D possibly TRBD1 on 6 matching bases. V was shortened by 5 bases and J by 10 bases, with 12 bases between the two germline ends. The germline V gene encodes CDR1 SEHNR and CDR2 FQNEAQ (reference sequence). CDR3 length: 13 residues. This chain's CDR3 is CASSLNRDSPLHF. The DNA for the CDR3 is TGTGCCAGCAGCCTGAACAGGGACTCACCCCTCCACTTT.

The rearrangement links TRBV14 to TRBJ2-7, with a tentative D call TRBD2 (6 bases). The V gene's germline CDR1 is SGHDN and CDR2 FVKESK. Trimming cost V 6 bases and J 5 bases, with 17 bases left between them. The CDR3 contains 14 residues. The CDR3 loop reads CASRTGLLGDEQYF. DNA of the CDR3: TGTGCCAGCAGGACGGGACTCTTAGGCGACGAGCAGTACTTC.

The chain is built from TRBV4-2 and TRBJ2-3; 12 bases align to TRBD2. Per the germline V gene, CDR1 is LGHNA and CDR2 is YNFKEQ. V lost 4 bases to trimming and J lost 1 base; unmatched junction nucleotides: 12. CDR3 length: 19 residues. CDR3 protein: CASSLRLAGEALGTDTQYF. The CDR3 DNA is TGTGCCAGCAGCCTCCGACTAGCGGGAGAGGCGTTGGGCACAGATACGCAGTATTTT.

The rearrangement joins TRBV7-9 to TRBJ2-1, with D perhaps matching TRBD2 (6 bases). The CDR3 has 14 amino acids. CDR1 and CDR2 from the germline V gene are SEHNR and FQNEAQ (reference sequence). Deletions cut 1 base from V and 7 bases from J, with 11 bases between. CDR3 in amino acids: CASSLEGRSNEQFF. CDR3 nucleotides: TGTGCCAGCAGCTTAGAGGGGAGGAGTAATGAGCAGTTCTTC.

The chain joins TRBV13 to TRBJ1-4; no clear D gene. Trimming took 0 bases from V and 4 from J, leaving 12 bases between them. The CDR3 sequence is 16 residues long. Per germline, CDR1 PRHDT and CDR2 FYEKMQ (reference sequence). The CDR3 nucleotides read TGTGCCAGCAGCTTAGGCCTAAAACTCCATAATGAAAAACTGTTTTTT. This sequence encodes CASSLGLKLHNEKLFF.

This clone was detected only a few times. The rearrangement joins TRBV4-1 to TRBJ1-5, with D unclear. The V gene lost 0 bases and the J gene lost 2 bases, with 5 bases spanning the gap. The CDR3 consists of 14 residues. Germline V lookup: CDR1 MGHRA, CDR2 YSYEKL. The CDR3 DNA reads TGCGCCAGCAGCCAAGATCTCGGCAATCAGCCCCAGCATTTT. This sequence encodes CASSQDLGNQPQHF.

The chain couples TRBV12-3 or TRBV12-4 to TRBJ1-1, with unresolved D. Deletions cut 6 bases from V and 1 base from J, with 9 bases between. The length of the CDR3 is 13 residues. DNA for the CDR3: TGTGCCAGCAGGGCCGTTGGGAACACTGAAGCTTTCTTT. It specifies CASRAVGNTEAFF.

The rearrangement joins TRBV7-2 to TRBJ1-2; D gene unclear. V lost 8 bases, J lost 1 base, and 20 bases lay in between. The CDR3 is 16 residues long. Per germline, CDR1 SGHTA and CDR2 FQGNSA. CDR3 nucleotide sequence: TGTGCCAGCGGCAACTCTTCTACTGGCAGTAACTATGGCTACACCTTC. Translated, it gives CASGNSSTGSNYGYTF.

The chain uses TRBV19 and TRBJ1-2; maybe TRBD1 (6 bases). Germline V gene data show CDR1 as LNHDA and CDR2 as SQIVND (reference sequence). The CDR3 totals 13 residues. Trimming took off 6 bases at V and 7 bases at J, with 15 bases between the two ends. The CDR3 sequence is CASSPQGNGGYTF. CDR3 bases: TGTGCCAGTAGCCCCCAGGGGAACGGTGGCTACACCTTC. The full variable domain, in which reference TRBV19 and TRBJ1-2 provide the parts outside the CDR3, is DGGITQSPKYLFRKEGQNVTLSCEQNLNHDAMYWYRQDPGQGLRLIYYSQIVNDFQKGDIAEGYSVSREKKESFPLTVTSAQKNPTAFYLCASSPQGNGGYTFGSGTRLTVV.

The V gene is TRBV2, the J gene TRBJ2-3; 7 bases line up with TRBD1. Germline values: CDR1 SNHLY, CDR2 FYNNEI. V lost 5 bases, J lost 2 bases, and 4 bases stayed unmatched. The CDR3 loop spans 14 amino acids. In nucleotides, the CDR3 is TGTGCCAGCAGTTCCGGGACAGCCACAGATACGCAGTATTTT. This gives the protein CASSSGTATDTQYF. The full variable domain, rest sourced from reference TRBV2 and TRBJ2-3, is EPEVTQTPSHQVTQMGQEVILRCVPISNHLYFYWYRQILGQKVEFLVSFYNNEISEKSEIFDDQFSVERPDGSNFTLKIRSTKLEDSAMYFCASSSGTATDTQYFGPGTRLTVL.